This T cell receptor beta chain was recovered during a study of T cells in Graves' hyperthyroidism and ophthalmopathy. Study overall: Once the initial diagnosis was made, peripheral blood was obtained before any treatment.

Ten or more counts support this clonotype. Antigen: not known. Findings and limits, study-wide: Most clonotypes that expanded in the thyroid above 0.001 also showed up in blood.

Trimming cost V 0 bases and J 11 bases, with 14 bases left between them. The V gene's germline CDR1 is ENHRY and CDR2 SYGVKD. The CDR3 loop spans 14 amino acids. Amplified TCR beta CDR3 regions came from RNA transcripts. The HTBI set primed first-round TCR CDR3 RT-PCR. One entry per CDR3 protein results from TCRdb running MiXCR on the multiplex PCR reads. The sample records just under 750,000 distinct CDR3 sequences, around a third being singletons. The rearrangement joins TRBV10-3 to TRBJ1-3; D uncertain. This sequence was found in a woman between 40 and 50 years old with Graves' hyperthyroidism. The sequenced sample was blood. As DNA, the CDR3 is TGTGCCATCAGTGAGTCGTATATCTCCGGGGCCATATATTTT. It translates to CAISESYISGAIYF.